This TCR beta chain was captured in a study of blood T cell repertoires in COVID-19. Across the study: Samples taken during acute and convalescent COVID-19 were collected in the United States, Italy and Spain. The cDNA or gDNA used as material had been derived from T cells, B-cell-depleted T cells, or PBMCs.

Original handling: Quantification of nucleated cells was approximated via reference gene primer amplification. TCRdb's copy holds only in-frame clones and misses some; the assay was immunoSEQ multiplex PCR. The V and J calls and clone size are taken from that table; D and trimming were inferred from the DNA. The sample contains under 150,000 clones, over 70% of which appear only once. The sequenced sample was peripheral blood. This sequence originates from a man aged 45-65 years with acute or convalescent COVID-19.

CDR3 in amino acids: CAWNMDRGVSPLHF. The CDR3 DNA is TGTGCCTGGAACATGGACAGGGGGGTTTCACCCCTCCACTTT. The chain employs TRBV30 and TRBJ1-6, with 10 positions matching TRBD1. The CDR3 is 14 residues long. The junction had 6 bases not matched to a gene; V was cut back by 4 bases and J by 9 bases. Per germline, CDR1 GTSNPN and CDR2 SVGIG (reference sequence).